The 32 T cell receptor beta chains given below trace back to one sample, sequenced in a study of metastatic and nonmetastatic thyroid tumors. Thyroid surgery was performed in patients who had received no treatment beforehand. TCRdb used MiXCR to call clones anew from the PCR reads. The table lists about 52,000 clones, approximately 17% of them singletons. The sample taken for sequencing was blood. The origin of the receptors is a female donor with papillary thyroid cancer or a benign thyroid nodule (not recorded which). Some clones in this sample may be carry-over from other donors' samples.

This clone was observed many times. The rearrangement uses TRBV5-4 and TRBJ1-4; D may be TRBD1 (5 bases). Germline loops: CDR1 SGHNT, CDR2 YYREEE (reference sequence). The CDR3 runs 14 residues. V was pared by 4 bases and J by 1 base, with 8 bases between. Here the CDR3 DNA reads TGTGCCAGCAGCCAGACAGTAACTAATGAAAAACTGTTTTTT. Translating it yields CASSQTVTNEKLFF.

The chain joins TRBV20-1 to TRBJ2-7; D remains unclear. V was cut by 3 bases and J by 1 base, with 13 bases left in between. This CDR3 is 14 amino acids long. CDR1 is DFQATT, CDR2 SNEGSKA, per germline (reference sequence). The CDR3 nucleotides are TGCAGTGCTAGCGTGATGGTTCGGTCCTACGAGCAGTACTTC. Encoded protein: CSASVMVRSYEQYF.

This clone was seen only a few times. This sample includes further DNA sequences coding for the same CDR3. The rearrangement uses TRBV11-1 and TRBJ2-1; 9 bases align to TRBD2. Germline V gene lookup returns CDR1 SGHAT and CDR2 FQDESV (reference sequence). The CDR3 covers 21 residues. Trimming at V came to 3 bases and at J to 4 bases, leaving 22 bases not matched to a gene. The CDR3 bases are TGTGCCAGCAGCTTGGGAGGCCGGTTTAGCGGGAGCCCGGCTCCTTACAATGAGCAGTTCTTC. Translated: CASSLGGRFSGSPAPYNEQFF.

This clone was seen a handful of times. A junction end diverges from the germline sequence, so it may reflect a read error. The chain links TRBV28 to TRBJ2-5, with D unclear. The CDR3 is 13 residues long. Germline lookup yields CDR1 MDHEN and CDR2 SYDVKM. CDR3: CANSRRTPETQYF. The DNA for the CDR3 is TGTGCCAACAGTCGCCGCACCCCAGAGACCCAGTACTTC.

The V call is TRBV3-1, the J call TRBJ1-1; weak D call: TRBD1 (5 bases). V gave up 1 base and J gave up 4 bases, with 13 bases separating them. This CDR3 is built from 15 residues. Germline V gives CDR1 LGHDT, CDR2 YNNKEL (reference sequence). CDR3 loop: CASSQGRGKGTEAFF. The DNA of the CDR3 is TGTGCCAGCAGCCAAGGGAGGGGCAAGGGCACTGAAGCTTTCTTT.

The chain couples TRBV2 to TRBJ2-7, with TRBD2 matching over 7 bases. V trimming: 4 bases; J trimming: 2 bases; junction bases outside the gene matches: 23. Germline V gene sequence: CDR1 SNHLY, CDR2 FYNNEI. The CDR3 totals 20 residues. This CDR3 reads CASSGREWWEGLPNAYEQYF. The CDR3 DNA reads TGTGCCAGCAGTGGGCGTGAGTGGTGGGAGGGCCTGCCTAATGCCTACGAGCAGTACTTC.

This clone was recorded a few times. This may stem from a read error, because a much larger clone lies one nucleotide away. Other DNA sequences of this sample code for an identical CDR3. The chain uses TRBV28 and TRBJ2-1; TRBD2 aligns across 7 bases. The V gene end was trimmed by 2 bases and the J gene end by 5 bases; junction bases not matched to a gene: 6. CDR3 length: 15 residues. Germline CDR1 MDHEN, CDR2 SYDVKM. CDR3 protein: CASSLPSGNNNEQFF. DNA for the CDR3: TGTGCCAGCAGTTTACCTAGCGGTAACAACAATGAGCAGTTCTTC.

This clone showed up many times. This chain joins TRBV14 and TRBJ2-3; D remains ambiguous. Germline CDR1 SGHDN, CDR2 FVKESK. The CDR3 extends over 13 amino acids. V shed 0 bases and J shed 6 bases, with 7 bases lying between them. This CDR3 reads CASSQESWDTQYF. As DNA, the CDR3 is TGTGCCAGCAGCCAAGAGAGTTGGGATACGCAGTATTTT.

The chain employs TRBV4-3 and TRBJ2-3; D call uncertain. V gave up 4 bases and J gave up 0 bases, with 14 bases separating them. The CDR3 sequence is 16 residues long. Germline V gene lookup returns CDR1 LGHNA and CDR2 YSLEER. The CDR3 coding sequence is TGCGCCAGCAGCCTAAAAGTCGTACTCAGCACAGATACGCAGTATTTT. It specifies CASSLKVVLSTDTQYF.

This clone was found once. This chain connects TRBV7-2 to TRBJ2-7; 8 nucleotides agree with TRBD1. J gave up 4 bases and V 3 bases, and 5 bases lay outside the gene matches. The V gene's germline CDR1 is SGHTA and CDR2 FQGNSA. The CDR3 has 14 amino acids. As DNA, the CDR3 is TGTGCCAGCAGCTTGGCAGGGGGCCCATACGAGCAGTACGTC. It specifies CASSLAGGPYEQYV.

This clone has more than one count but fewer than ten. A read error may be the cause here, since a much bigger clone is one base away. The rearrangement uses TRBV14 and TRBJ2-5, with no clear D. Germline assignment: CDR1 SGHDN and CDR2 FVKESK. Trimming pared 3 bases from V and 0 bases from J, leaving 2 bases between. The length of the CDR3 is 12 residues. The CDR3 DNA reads TGTGCCAGCAGCCATAACCAAGAGACCCAGTACTTC. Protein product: CASSHNQETQYF. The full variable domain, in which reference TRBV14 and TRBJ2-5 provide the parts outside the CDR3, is EAGVTQFPSHSVIEKGQTVTLRCDPISGHDNLYWYRRVMGKEIKFLLHFVKESKQDESGMPNNRFLAERTGGTYSTLKVQPAELEDSGVYFCASSHNQETQYFGPGTRLLVL.

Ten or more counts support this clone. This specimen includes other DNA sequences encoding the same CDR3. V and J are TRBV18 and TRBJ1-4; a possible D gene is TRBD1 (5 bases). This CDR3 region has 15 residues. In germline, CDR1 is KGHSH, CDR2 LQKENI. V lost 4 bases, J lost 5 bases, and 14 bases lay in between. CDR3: CASSQRQRQNEKLFF. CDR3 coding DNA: TGTGCCAGCTCACAACGACAGAGACAAAATGAAAAACTGTTTTTT.

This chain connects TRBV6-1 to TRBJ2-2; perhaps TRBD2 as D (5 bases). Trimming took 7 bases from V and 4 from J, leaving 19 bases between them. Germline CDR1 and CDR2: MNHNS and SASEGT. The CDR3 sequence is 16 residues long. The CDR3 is CASNMARLLGTGELFF. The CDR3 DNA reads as TGTGCCAGCAATATGGCCAGGTTACTAGGCACCGGGGAGCTGTTTTTT.

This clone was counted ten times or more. The CDR3 region has the DNA TGTGCCAGTAGTATTGGACGCAGGGATGAGCAGTTCTTC. It specifies CASSIGRRDEQFF. J is TRBJ2-1 and V is TRBV19, with a tentative D call TRBD1 (5 bases). The CDR3 length is 13 residues. The V end lost 3 bases, the J end lost 8 bases, and 11 bases lay between the germline ends. CDR1 is LNHDA and CDR2 is SQIVND in the germline V gene (reference sequence).

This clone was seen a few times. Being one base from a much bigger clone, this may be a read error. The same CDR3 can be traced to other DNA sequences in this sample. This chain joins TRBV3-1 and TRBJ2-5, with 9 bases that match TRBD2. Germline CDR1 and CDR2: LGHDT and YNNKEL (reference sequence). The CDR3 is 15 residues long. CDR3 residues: CASSQAGGRAETQYF. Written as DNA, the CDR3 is TGCGCCAGCAGCCAAGCTGGCGGGAGGGCCGAGACCCAGTACTTC.

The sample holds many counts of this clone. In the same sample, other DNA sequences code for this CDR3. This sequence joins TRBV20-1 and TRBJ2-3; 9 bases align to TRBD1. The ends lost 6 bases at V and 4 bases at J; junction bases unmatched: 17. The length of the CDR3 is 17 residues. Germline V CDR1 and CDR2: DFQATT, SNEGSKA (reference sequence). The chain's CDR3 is CSALAPPRTGVADTQYF. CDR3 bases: TGCAGTGCCTTAGCTCCACCTAGGACAGGGGTGGCAGATACGCAGTATTTT.

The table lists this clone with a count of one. DNA of the CDR3: TGTGCCTGGAGTCAATTATCGGGTAGAACAGATACGCAGTATTTT. As protein: CAWSQLSGRTDTQYF. The chain has TRBV30 and TRBJ2-3; no definite D call. V lost 2 bases to trimming and J lost 3 bases, with 15 bases between them. This CDR3 has 15 residues. Germline CDR1 reads GTSNPN; CDR2 reads SVGIG (reference sequence).

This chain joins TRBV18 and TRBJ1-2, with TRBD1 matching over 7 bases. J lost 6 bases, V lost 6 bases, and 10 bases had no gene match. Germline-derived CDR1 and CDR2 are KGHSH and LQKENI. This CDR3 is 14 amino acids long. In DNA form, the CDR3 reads TGTGCCAGCTCCTCGTCGACAGGGTACGATGGCTACACCTTC. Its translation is CASSSSTGYDGYTF.

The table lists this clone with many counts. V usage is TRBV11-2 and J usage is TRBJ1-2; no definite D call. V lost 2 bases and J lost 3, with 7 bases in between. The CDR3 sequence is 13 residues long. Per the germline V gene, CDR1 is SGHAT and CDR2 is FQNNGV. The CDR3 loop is CASSLFRDYGYTF. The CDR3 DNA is TGTGCCAGCAGCTTATTCAGAGACTATGGCTACACCTTC.

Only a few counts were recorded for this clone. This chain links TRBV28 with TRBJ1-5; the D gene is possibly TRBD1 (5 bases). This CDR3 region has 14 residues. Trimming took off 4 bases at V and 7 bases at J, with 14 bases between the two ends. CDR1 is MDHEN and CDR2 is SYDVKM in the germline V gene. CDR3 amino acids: CASSWGGKGQPQHF. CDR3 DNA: TGTGCCAGCAGTTGGGGGGGAAAAGGGCAGCCCCAGCATTTT.

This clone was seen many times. CDR3 nucleotide sequence: TGTGCCAGCAGTTACACACAGCAAGAGACCCAGTACTTC. Amino acids: CASSYTQQETQYF. V usage is TRBV6-6 and J usage is TRBJ2-5; D gene ambiguous. The length of the CDR3 is 13 residues. The germline V gene has CDR1 MNHNY and CDR2 SVGAGI (reference sequence). The V end was cut by 2 bases, the J end by 2 bases, with 6 bases between.

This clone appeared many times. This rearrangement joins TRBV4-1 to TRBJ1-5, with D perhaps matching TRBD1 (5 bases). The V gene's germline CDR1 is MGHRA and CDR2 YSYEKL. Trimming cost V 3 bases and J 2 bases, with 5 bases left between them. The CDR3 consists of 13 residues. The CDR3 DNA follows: TGCGCCAGCAGCCAGGGGGGCAATCAGCCCCAGCATTTT. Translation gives CASSQGGNQPQHF.

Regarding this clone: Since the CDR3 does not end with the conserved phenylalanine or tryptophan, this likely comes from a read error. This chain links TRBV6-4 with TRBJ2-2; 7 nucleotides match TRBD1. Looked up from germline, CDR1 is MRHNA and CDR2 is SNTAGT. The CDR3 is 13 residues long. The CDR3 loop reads CASSTGNTVELFY. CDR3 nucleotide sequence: TGTGCCAGTTCGACAGGGAACACCGTGGAGCTGTTTTAT.

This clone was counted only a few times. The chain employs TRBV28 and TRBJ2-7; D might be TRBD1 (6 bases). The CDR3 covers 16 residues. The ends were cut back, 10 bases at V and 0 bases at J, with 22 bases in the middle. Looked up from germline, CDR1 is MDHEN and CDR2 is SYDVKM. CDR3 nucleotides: TGTGCCATCCGACACCCCGGCACAGGGAGCTCCTACGAGCAGTACTTC. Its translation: CAIRHPGTGSSYEQYF.

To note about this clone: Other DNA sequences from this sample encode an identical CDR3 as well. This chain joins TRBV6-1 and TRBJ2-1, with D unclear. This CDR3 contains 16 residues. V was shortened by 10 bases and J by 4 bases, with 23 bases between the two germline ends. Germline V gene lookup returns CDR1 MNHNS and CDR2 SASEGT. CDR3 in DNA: TGTGCCACGGAACCTAGTGGTAGGGCAGTGTACAATGAGCAGTTCTTC. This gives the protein CATEPSGRAVYNEQFF.

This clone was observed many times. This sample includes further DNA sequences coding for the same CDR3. CDR3 protein: CASSSQGTVNTGELFF. CDR3 nucleotides: TGTGCCAGCAGCTCCCAAGGGACAGTGAACACCGGGGAGCTGTTTTTT. This chain connects TRBV11-1 to TRBJ2-2, with 7 bases matching TRBD1. CDR3 size: 16 residues. Germline CDR1 is SGHAT and CDR2 is FQDESV (reference sequence). Losses at the gene ends were 4 bases for V and 1 base for J; bases not matched to a gene: 6.

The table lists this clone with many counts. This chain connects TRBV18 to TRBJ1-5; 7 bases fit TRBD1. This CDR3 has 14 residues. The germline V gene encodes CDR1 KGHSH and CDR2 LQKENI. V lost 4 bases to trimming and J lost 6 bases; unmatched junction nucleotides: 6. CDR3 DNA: TGTGCCAGCTCACAAGGACAGGAGGGTCAGCCCCAGCATTTT. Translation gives CASSQGQEGQPQHF. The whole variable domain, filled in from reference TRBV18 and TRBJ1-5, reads NAGVMQNPRHLVRRRGQEARLRCSPMKGHSHVYWYRQLPEEGLKFMVYLQKENIIDESGMPKERFSAEFPKEGPSILRIQQVVRGDSAAYFCASSQGQEGQPQHFGDGTRLSIL.

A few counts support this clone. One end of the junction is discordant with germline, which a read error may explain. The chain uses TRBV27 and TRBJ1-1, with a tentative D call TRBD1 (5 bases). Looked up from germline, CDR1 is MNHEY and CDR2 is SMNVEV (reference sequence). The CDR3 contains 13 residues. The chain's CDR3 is CASSLGSGTEAFF. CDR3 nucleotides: TGTGCCAGTAGTTTAGGTTCAGGGACTGAAGCTTTCTTT.

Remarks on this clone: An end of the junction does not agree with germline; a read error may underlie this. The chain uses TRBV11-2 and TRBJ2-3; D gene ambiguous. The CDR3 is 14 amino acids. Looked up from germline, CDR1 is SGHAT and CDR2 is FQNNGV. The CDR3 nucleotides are TGTGCCAGCAGCCCCCGGGTCACCACATATACGCAGTATTTT. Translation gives CASSPRVTTYTQYF.

The CDR3 loop reads CASSWDGGYTF. The CDR3 region has the DNA TGTGCCAGCAGCTGGGACGGCGGCTACACCTTC. The chain links TRBV5-6 to TRBJ1-2, with a weak D call TRBD1 (5 bases). This CDR3 is built from 11 residues. The V gene's germline CDR1 is SGHDT and CDR2 YYEEEE. V was clipped by 3 bases and J by 8 bases, with 8 bases between them.

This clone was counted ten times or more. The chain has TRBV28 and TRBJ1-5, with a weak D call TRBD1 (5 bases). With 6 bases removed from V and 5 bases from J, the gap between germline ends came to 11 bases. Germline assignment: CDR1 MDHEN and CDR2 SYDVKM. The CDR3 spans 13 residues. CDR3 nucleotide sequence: TGTGCCAGCAGGTCTTGGGGGGATCAGCCCCAGCATTTT. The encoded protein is CASRSWGDQPQHF.

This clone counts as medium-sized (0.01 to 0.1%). The DNA of the CDR3 is TGTGCCAGCAGCCAGGCCTCCGAGCAGTACTTC. Residues: CASSQASEQYF. V and J are TRBV3-1 and TRBJ2-7; no firm D call. CDR3 length: 11 amino acids. Germline-derived CDR1 and CDR2 are LGHDT and YNNKEL (reference sequence). V lost 3 bases to trimming and J lost 6 bases, with 6 bases between them.